The 27 T cell receptor beta chains below were found in one sample sequenced in a study of blood T cell repertoires in COVID-19. The table came from immunoSEQ multiplex PCR; TCRdb's copy has only in-frame clones and leaves some out. The sample lists 150,000 to 200,000 clones; around 80% were seen once. The sequenced sample consisted of peripheral blood. These receptors came from a man aged 50 or older who had recovered from COVID-19.

V is TRBV3-1 (or the pseudogene TRBV3-2) and J is TRBJ2-3; D not resolved. Germline CDR1 is LGHDT and CDR2 is YNNKEL (reference sequence). The CDR3 totals 17 residues. V was shortened by 1 base and J by 0 bases, with 14 bases between the two germline ends. The CDR3 sequence: CASSQGSPQFSTDTQYF. CDR3 bases: TGTGCCAGCAGCCAAGGTTCCCCCCAATTTAGCACAGATACGCAGTATTTT.

V is TRBV30 and J is TRBJ1-4; 7 positions agree with TRBD1. V dropped 1 base and J dropped 10; count of bases not matched to a gene: 9. Germline lookup yields CDR1 GTSNPN and CDR2 SVGIG (reference sequence). The CDR3 is made up of 14 amino acids. The CDR3: CAWSAGQARGKLFF. The CDR3 bases are TGTGCCTGGAGTGCCGGACAGGCACGCGGAAAACTGTTTTTT.

The chain is built from TRBV2 and TRBJ2-7; D is uncertain. The ends were cut back, 5 bases at V and 0 bases at J, with 11 bases in the middle. Germline V gene sequence: CDR1 SNHLY, CDR2 FYNNEI. CDR3 length: 14 residues. The CDR3 DNA reads as TGTGCCAGCAGTCCTAGACGGAGCTCCTACGAGCAGTACTTC. The encoded protein is CASSPRRSSYEQYF.

The rearrangement uses TRBV13 and TRBJ2-1; 9 bases map to TRBD2. Germline V gene lookup returns CDR1 PRHDT and CDR2 FYEKMQ (reference sequence). CDR3 length: 16 amino acids. V was clipped by 5 bases and J by 3 bases; unmatched bases: 8. The CDR3 here is CASSVFSGSGYNEQFF. The DNA of the CDR3 is TGTGCCAGCAGCGTATTTAGCGGGAGTGGCTACAATGAGCAGTTCTTC.

V and J are TRBV4-1 and TRBJ2-3, with 15 nucleotides matching TRBD2. V shed 0 bases, J shed 0 bases, and the junction held 13 bases outside the gene matches. Germline CDR1 and CDR2: MGHRA and YSYEKL. The CDR3 loop spans 22 amino acids. The CDR3, as DNA: TGCGCCAGCAGCCAAGAAGCCTGGACGGGACTAGCGGGAGGCATAAGCACAGATACGCAGTATTTT. Translation gives CASSQEAWTGLAGGISTDTQYF.

This clone was recorded at least ten times. V usage is TRBV3-1 (or the pseudogene TRBV3-2) and J usage is TRBJ2-1; 8 bases are a match to TRBD2. The CDR3 has 14 residues. Unmatched junction bases numbered 6, after V lost 0 bases and J lost 11 bases. Germline values: CDR1 LGHDT, CDR2 YNNKEL (reference sequence). The CDR3 spells CASSQDPGTRQQFF. CDR3 sequence (DNA): TGTGCCAGCAGCCAAGACCCTGGGACTAGACAGCAGTTCTTC.

V and J are TRBV2 and TRBJ1-1; D unclear. Trimming pared 6 bases from V and 4 bases from J, leaving 18 bases between. The CDR3 has 15 amino acids. The germline CDR1 and CDR2 sequences are SNHLY and FYNNEI. CDR3 in DNA: TGTGCCAGCAGAGCCCCTGTGGTCTCGAGCACTGAAGCTTTCTTT. It encodes CASRAPVVSSTEAFF.

The chain is built from TRBV5-5 and TRBJ2-1; maybe TRBD1 (5 bases). Trimming left V 5 bases short and J 4 bases short, with 10 bases between. The CDR3 is 13 residues long. CDR1 SGHKS and CDR2 YYEKEE come from the germline V gene (reference sequence). The DNA for the CDR3 is TGTGCCAGCAGAACAGACAGTTACAATGAGCAGTTCTTC. Translating it yields CASRTDSYNEQFF.

This chain joins TRBV10-1 and TRBJ2-1; TRBD2 matches at 9 bases. J gave up 9 bases and V 4 bases, and 7 bases lay outside the gene matches. The germline V gene has CDR1 WNHNN and CDR2 SYGVQD (reference sequence). This CDR3 is built from 14 residues. CDR3 amino acids: CASSASGAGGEQFF. The DNA for the CDR3 is TGCGCCAGCAGTGCTAGCGGGGCTGGCGGTGAGCAGTTCTTC.

CDR3 DNA sequence: TGTGCCAGCAGCGCGGTTTGGACAGGGCCCAGTGGGGCCAACGTCCTGACTTTC. Translating gives CASSAVWTGPSGANVLTF. This chain uses TRBV5-6 with TRBJ2-6; 8 nucleotides match TRBD1. This CDR3 is 18 amino acids long. The V segment lost 4 bases and the J segment 3 bases; nucleotides outside the gene matches: 12. Germline V gene lookup returns CDR1 SGHDT and CDR2 YYEEEE.

The CDR3 sequence: CASSVAGTDSYNEQFF. Written as DNA, the CDR3 is TGTGCCAGCAGTGTTGCCGGGACAGACTCCTACAATGAGCAGTTCTTC. The chain joins TRBV6-1 to TRBJ2-1; 7 bases map to TRBD1. CDR1 is MNHNS and CDR2 is SASEGT in the germline V gene. V shed 4 bases and J 0 bases; nucleotides not matched to a gene: 6. The CDR3 covers 16 residues.

This chain links TRBV19 with TRBJ2-7, with 7 bases lining up with TRBD1. This CDR3 region has 15 residues. Germline V gene data show CDR1 as LNHDA and CDR2 as SQIVND (reference sequence). Losses at the gene ends were 4 bases for V and 2 bases for J; bases not matched to a gene: 8. CDR3 DNA sequence: TGTGCCAGTAGTAAAGGGGACAGTGCGGCCTACGAGCAGTACTTC. Translating it yields CASSKGDSAAYEQYF.

The chain has TRBV2 and TRBJ2-5; 7 nucleotides line up with TRBD2. From germline, CDR1 is SNHLY and CDR2 FYNNEI. With 6 bases clipped from V and 4 bases from J, the junction kept 8 bases outside the gene matches. The length of the CDR3 is 14 residues. This CDR3 reads CASSLAGVGETQYF. Here the CDR3 DNA reads TGTGCCAGCAGCTTGGCGGGGGTGGGAGAGACCCAGTACTTC.

The chain recombines TRBV2 with TRBJ2-1, with TRBD2 as a possible D gene (6 bases). Germline CDR1 SNHLY, CDR2 FYNNEI. CDR3 length: 14 amino acids. Trimming took 6 bases from V and 9 from J, leaving 18 bases between them. The chain's CDR3 is CASSGGLLGGEQFF. Here the CDR3 DNA reads TGTGCCAGCAGCGGCGGACTCCTGGGGGGTGAGCAGTTCTTC.

The gene calls are TRBV18 and TRBJ2-1, with TRBD2 matching over 8 bases. V shed 3 bases and J 0 bases; nucleotides not matched to a gene: 4. This CDR3 contains 16 residues. Germline V lookup: CDR1 KGHSH, CDR2 LQKENI. CDR3 bases: TGTGCCAGCTCACCCCGGGGGGGGAGCTCCTACAATGAGCAGTTCTTC. Residues: CASSPRGGSSYNEQFF.

This clone was seen a few times. The J gene is TRBJ1-1, the V gene TRBV19; D gene ambiguous. Looked up from germline, CDR1 is LNHDA and CDR2 is SQIVND (reference sequence). CDR3 size: 13 residues. V lost 5 bases, J lost 2 bases, and 9 bases lay in between. As DNA, the CDR3 is TGTGCCAGTAGTCGATATACTAACACTGAAGCTTTCTTT. It specifies CASSRYTNTEAFF.

This sequence joins TRBV11-2 and TRBJ2-1, with no clear D. The V and J ends lost 5 bases and 8 bases respectively, with 13 bases between them. The CDR3 consists of 13 residues. The germline V gene has CDR1 SGHAT and CDR2 FQNNGV. The CDR3 bases are TGTGCCAGCAGCCCCCGTATTGAGCATGAGCAGTTCTTC. Residues: CASSPRIEHEQFF. Full variable domain (remainder filled in from reference TRBV11-2 and TRBJ2-1): EAGVAQSPRYKIIEKRQSVAFWCNPISGHATLYWYQQILGQGPKLLIQFQNNGVVDDSQLPKDRFSAERLKGVDSTLKIQPAKLEDSAVYLCASSPRIEHEQFFGPGTRLTVL.

The V call is TRBV21-1, the J call TRBJ2-7; TRBD1 is taken as the D call from the table, unchecked against the DNA. TRBV21-1 is described as a pseudogene. The length of the CDR3 is 11 residues. In DNA, the CDR3 is TGTGCCAGCAGCAACCACTACGAGCAGTACTTC. Encoded protein: CASSNHYEQYF.

V usage is TRBV11-2 and J usage is TRBJ1-2; 7 bases match TRBD1. This CDR3 is 13 amino acids long. J lost 4 bases, V lost 1 base, and 0 bases had no gene match. Per the germline V gene, CDR1 is SGHAT and CDR2 is FQNNGV. CDR3 nucleotides: TGTGCCAGCAGCTTAGGACAGGGCTATGGCTACACCTTC. It yields the protein CASSLGQGYGYTF.

The table lists this clone with a few counts. The gene calls are TRBV11-2 and TRBJ2-2; no firm D call. Germline V gene sequence: CDR1 SGHAT, CDR2 FQNNGV. CDR3 length equals 15 residues. Trimming shortened V by 7 bases and J by 2 bases, and 14 bases separated the two germline ends. CDR3 sequence reads: CASTRLPINTGELFF. The CDR3 region has the DNA TGTGCCAGCACCCGACTCCCCATAAACACCGGGGAGCTGTTTTTT.

The J gene is TRBJ2-7, the V gene TRBV28; TRBD2 aligns across 14 bases. V trimming: 6 bases; J trimming: 6 bases; junction bases outside the gene matches: 7. The germline CDR1 and CDR2 sequences are MDHEN and SYDVKM. The CDR3 extends over 15 amino acids. CDR3 amino acids: CASRLGTSGRGEQYF. The CDR3 DNA sequence: TGTGCCAGCAGGCTTGGGACTAGCGGGAGAGGCGAGCAGTACTTC.

V and J are TRBV7-9 and TRBJ2-7; TRBD2 is a possible D gene (6 bases). From germline, CDR1 is SEHNR and CDR2 FQNEAQ (reference sequence). Trimming took 3 bases from V and 4 from J, leaving 10 bases between them. This CDR3 is built from 13 residues. CDR3 loop: CASSFPTRYEQYF. CDR3 nucleotides: TGTGCCAGCAGCTTCCCGACTAGGTACGAGCAGTACTTC.

The rearrangement links TRBV7-9 to TRBJ1-1; D ambiguous. V was shortened by 2 bases and J by 0 bases, with 19 bases between the two germline ends. From germline, CDR1 is SEHNR and CDR2 FQNEAQ (reference sequence). The CDR3 loop spans 18 amino acids. CDR3 region: CASSLIAHLRKMNTEAFF. DNA of the CDR3: TGTGCCAGCAGCTTAATTGCCCACCTCAGGAAGATGAACACTGAAGCTTTCTTT.

As regards this clone: Other nucleotide sequences in the sample specify the same CDR3. This rearrangement joins TRBV29-1 to TRBJ2-7; weak D call: TRBD2 (6 bases). The V end was cut by 0 bases, the J end by 4 bases, with 7 bases between. This CDR3 region has 12 residues. Germline V gene sequence: CDR1 SQVTM, CDR2 ANQGSEA. The CDR3, as DNA: TGCAGCGTTGAAGATGGGGGGTACGAGCAGTACTTC. Encoded protein: CSVEDGGYEQYF.

This sequence joins TRBV6-1 and TRBJ2-3; TRBD2 is a possible D gene (6 bases). CDR3 length: 13 residues. V shed 8 bases and J shed 2 bases, with 11 bases lying between them. CDR1 and CDR2 (germline): MNHNS, SASEGT. The DNA for the CDR3 is TGTGCCAGCTCGGAGGGAATCACAGATACGCAGTATTTT. As protein: CASSEGITDTQYF.

The chain uses TRBV7-2 and TRBJ2-7; D unclear. Germline V gene lookup returns CDR1 SGHTA and CDR2 FQGNSA. This CDR3 has 15 residues. Trimming cost V 4 bases and J 0 bases, with 13 bases left between them. CDR3 protein: CASSSQQRSSYEQYF. For the CDR3, the DNA is TGTGCCAGCAGCTCCCAACAAAGAAGCTCCTACGAGCAGTACTTC.

This clone was detected ten times or more. The V call is TRBV7-8, the J call TRBJ2-5; D unclear. With 1 base removed from V and 6 bases from J, the gap between germline ends came to 6 bases. Germline V gene data show CDR1 as SGHVS and CDR2 as FQNEAQ. CDR3 size: 12 residues. The CDR3 here is CASSLVSKTQYF. The CDR3 DNA follows: TGTGCCAGCAGCTTAGTTTCAAAGACCCAGTACTTC.